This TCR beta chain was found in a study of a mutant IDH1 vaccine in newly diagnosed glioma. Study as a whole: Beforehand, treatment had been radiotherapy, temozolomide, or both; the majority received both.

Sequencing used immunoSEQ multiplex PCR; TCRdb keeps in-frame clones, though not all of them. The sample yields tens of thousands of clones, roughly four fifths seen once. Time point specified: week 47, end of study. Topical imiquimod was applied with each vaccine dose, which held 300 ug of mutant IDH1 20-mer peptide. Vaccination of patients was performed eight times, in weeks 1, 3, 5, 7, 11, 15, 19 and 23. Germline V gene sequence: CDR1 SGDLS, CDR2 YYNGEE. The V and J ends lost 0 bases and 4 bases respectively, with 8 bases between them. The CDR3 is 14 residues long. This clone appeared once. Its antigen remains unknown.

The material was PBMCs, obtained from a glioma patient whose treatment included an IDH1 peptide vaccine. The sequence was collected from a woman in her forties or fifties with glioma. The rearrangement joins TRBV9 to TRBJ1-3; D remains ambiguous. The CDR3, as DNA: TGTGCCAGCAGCGTAGACAGCGTCGGAAACACCATATATTTT. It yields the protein CASSVDSVGNTIYF.